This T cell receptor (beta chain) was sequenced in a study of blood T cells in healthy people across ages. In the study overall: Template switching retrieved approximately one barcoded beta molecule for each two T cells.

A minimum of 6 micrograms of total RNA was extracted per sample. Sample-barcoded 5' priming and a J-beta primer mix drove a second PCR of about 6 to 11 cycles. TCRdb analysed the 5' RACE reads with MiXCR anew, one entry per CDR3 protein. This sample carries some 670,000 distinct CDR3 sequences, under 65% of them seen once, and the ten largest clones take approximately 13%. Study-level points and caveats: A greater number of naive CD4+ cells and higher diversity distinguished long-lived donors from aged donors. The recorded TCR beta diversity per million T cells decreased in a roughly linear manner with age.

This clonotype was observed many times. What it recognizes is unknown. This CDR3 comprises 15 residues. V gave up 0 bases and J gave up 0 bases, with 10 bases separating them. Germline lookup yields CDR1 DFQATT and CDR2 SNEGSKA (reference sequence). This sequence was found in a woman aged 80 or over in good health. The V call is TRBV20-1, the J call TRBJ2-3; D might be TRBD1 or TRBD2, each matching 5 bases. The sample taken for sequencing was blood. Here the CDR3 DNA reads TGCAGTGCTAGAGATGGGACGCCCAGCACAGATACGCAGTATTTT. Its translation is CSARDGTPSTDTQYF.